The clone carrying this TCR beta chain was seen ten or more times. This CDR3 spans 15 amino acids. Germline V gives CDR1 MNHNS, CDR2 SASEGT. J gave up 6 bases and V 5 bases, and 10 bases lay outside the gene matches. In TCRdb, the PCR reads were re-called with MiXCR into one record per CDR3 protein. The repertoire holds roughly 6,600 distinct CDR3 sequences, with about 26% as singletons. This entry is derived from a study of immune characterization of retroperitoneal liposarcoma. The source is a female donor with retroperitoneal liposarcoma. V and J are TRBV6-1 and TRBJ2-1, with 7 nucleotides matching TRBD2. Sequenced: tumor tissue. The CDR3 bases are TGTGCCAGCAGTTTTTACAAGGGGAGGGTCAATGAGCAGTTCTTC. Its translation is CASSFYKGRVNEQFF.